These 15 T cell receptor beta chains originate from one sample sequenced in a study of tumour-infiltrating T cells in Burkitt lymphoma. Sequencing was performed with immunoSEQ multiplex PCR; in TCRdb, only in-frame clones are kept and a portion is missing. Of 4,000 to 5,000 clones listed, around 84% are singletons. The sequencing input was tumor tissue. The receptors were sampled from a human donor with diffuse large B-cell lymphoma. Some clones in this sample may be carry-over from other donors' samples.

The chain uses TRBV4-1 and TRBJ1-5, with a weak D call TRBD1 (6 bases). This CDR3 is built from 16 residues. Germline CDR1 and CDR2: MGHRA and YSYEKL. V dropped 4 bases and J dropped 2 bases, with 15 bases sitting between them. CDR3 bases: TGCGCCAGCAGCCCAGGAGGGGGGGTGCGCAATCAGCCCCAGCATTTT. This gives the protein CASSPGGGVRNQPQHF.

This chain connects TRBV29-1 to TRBJ2-7; TRBD2 matches 14 bases. The ends lost 2 bases at V and 6 bases at J; junction bases unmatched: 12. This CDR3 has 17 amino acids. Looked up from germline, CDR1 is SQVTM and CDR2 is ANQGSEA. CDR3 sequence: CSVESGLAGDKSVEQYF. In DNA form, the CDR3 reads TGCAGCGTTGAATCGGGACTAGCGGGAGACAAGTCGGTCGAGCAGTACTTC.

V is TRBV11-3 and J is TRBJ2-3; D ambiguous. CDR1 is SGHNT, CDR2 YENEEA, per germline. This CDR3 has 14 residues. V was clipped by 3 bases and J by 2 bases, with 9 bases between them. The CDR3 sequence: CASSFPMNTDTQYF. The CDR3 nucleotides are TGTGCCAGCAGCTTCCCAATGAACACAGATACGCAGTATTTT.

This clone was found once. CDR3 in amino acids: CASSPTLAGAEQFF. The CDR3 DNA reads TGTGCCAGCAGTCCCACCCTAGCGGGAGCTGAGCAGTTCTTC. J is TRBJ2-1 and V is TRBV2; 10 bases are shared with TRBD2. V shed 5 bases, J shed 9 bases, and the junction held 7 bases outside the gene matches. Per the germline V gene, CDR1 is SNHLY and CDR2 is FYNNEI. CDR3 length: 14 residues.

The chain recombines TRBV11-2 with TRBJ1-1, with 7 positions matching TRBD1. The CDR3 totals 16 residues. V gave up 5 bases and J gave up 4 bases; unmatched junction bases: 13. The germline V gene encodes CDR1 SGHAT and CDR2 FQNNGV. The CDR3 nucleotides are TGTGCCAGCAGCCAAGGCCTACAGGGGAGCAGCACTGAAGCTTTCTTT. The encoded protein is CASSQGLQGSSTEAFF.

This clone was seen a few times. The chain recombines TRBV5-6 with TRBJ2-2; D call uncertain. CDR1 and CDR2 from the germline V gene are SGHDT and YYEEEE. This CDR3 is 15 amino acids long. V was pared by 0 bases and J by 4 bases, with 10 bases between. CDR3 bases: TGTGCCAGCAGCTTGGCCCAGTTCATCACCGGGGAGCTGTTTTTT. Amino acids: CASSLAQFITGELFF.

The CDR3 DNA follows: TGTGCCAGCAGCTTGGGGACAGGGAACACCTACTCTGGAAACACCATATATTTT. Translated: CASSLGTGNTYSGNTIYF. The J gene is TRBJ1-3, the V gene TRBV5-4; TRBD1 matches 8 bases. From germline, CDR1 is SGHNT and CDR2 YYREEE (reference sequence). V was pared by 0 bases and J by 0 bases, with 8 bases of the junction left unmatched. The CDR3 has 18 residues.

The V gene is TRBV7-2, the J gene TRBJ2-1; 9 positions agree with TRBD2. Germline assignment: CDR1 SGHTA and CDR2 FQGNSA. The CDR3 is 17 residues long. Germline trimming cut 7 bases from V and 9 bases from J; bases unmatched to any gene: 19. The DNA for the CDR3 is TGTGCCAGCACTCTGGTTGCGGGAGGGCCCGGGGGGGGTGAGCAGTTCTTC. This gives the protein CASTLVAGGPGGGEQFF.

This chain joins TRBV28 and TRBJ2-4; D call uncertain. V lost 4 bases and J lost 0, with 10 bases in between. The CDR3 is made up of 15 amino acids. In germline, CDR1 is MDHEN, CDR2 SYDVKM. In DNA form, the CDR3 reads TGTGCCAGCAGTTCCCCATACCTAGCCAAAAACATTCAGTACTTC. Protein sequence: CASSSPYLAKNIQYF.

For the CDR3, the DNA is TGTGCCACCCTCATGTGGGGATCCTCTGGAAACACCATATATTTT. As protein: CATLMWGSSGNTIYF. J is TRBJ1-3 and V is TRBV19; D unresolved. V lost 10 bases, J lost 0 bases, and 16 bases lay in between. This CDR3 is built from 15 residues. Germline V lookup: CDR1 LNHDA, CDR2 SQIVND (reference sequence).

In nucleotides, the CDR3 is TGCGCCAGCAGCTTGGTGACAGCGAACACTGAAGCTTTCTTT. This gives the protein CASSLVTANTEAFF. The chain has TRBV5-1 and TRBJ1-1, with a tentative D call TRBD1 (5 bases). The V end was cut by 0 bases, the J end by 1 base, with 7 bases between. This CDR3 is built from 14 residues. Germline lookup yields CDR1 SGHRS and CDR2 YFSETQ.

This sequence joins TRBV6-4 and TRBJ2-1; 11 bases map to TRBD2. Germline V gives CDR1 MRHNA, CDR2 SNTAGT. With V trimmed by 0 bases and J by 5 bases, 6 bases remained unmatched. There are 17 residues in the CDR3. CDR3 sequence reads: CASSDSRGTSGHNEQFF. The CDR3 DNA reads as TGTGCCAGCAGTGACTCAAGGGGGACTAGCGGACACAATGAGCAGTTCTTC.

This clone was found a few times. The J gene is TRBJ2-4, the V gene TRBV9; no firm D call. Trimming removed 3 bases at V and 1 base at J, with 11 bases between. The CDR3 length is 15 residues. Per the germline V gene, CDR1 is SGDLS and CDR2 is YYNGEE. Here the CDR3 DNA reads TGTGCCAGCAGCGATAAGGACGGGGCCAAAAACATTCAGTACTTC. The encoded protein is CASSDKDGAKNIQYF.

The chain has TRBV30 and TRBJ1-1, with unresolved D. Germline CDR1 is GTSNPN and CDR2 is SVGIG (reference sequence). The CDR3 extends over 15 amino acids. The germline V and J ends were trimmed by 0 bases and 0 bases, with 11 bases remaining between them. The CDR3 here is CAWSVKNNLNTEAFF. CDR3 coding DNA: TGTGCCTGGAGTGTAAAAAACAACTTGAACACTGAAGCTTTCTTT.

The chain combines TRBV7-9 with TRBJ2-1, with TRBD2 matching 13 bases. This CDR3 region has 17 residues. Germline CDR1 reads SEHNR; CDR2 reads FQNEAQ (reference sequence). The V and J ends lost 6 bases and 7 bases, in that order; junction bases with no gene match: 12. CDR3 loop: CASSPRRLAGGANEQFF. The DNA of the CDR3 is TGTGCCAGCAGTCCCCGGAGACTAGCGGGAGGAGCAAATGAGCAGTTCTTC.